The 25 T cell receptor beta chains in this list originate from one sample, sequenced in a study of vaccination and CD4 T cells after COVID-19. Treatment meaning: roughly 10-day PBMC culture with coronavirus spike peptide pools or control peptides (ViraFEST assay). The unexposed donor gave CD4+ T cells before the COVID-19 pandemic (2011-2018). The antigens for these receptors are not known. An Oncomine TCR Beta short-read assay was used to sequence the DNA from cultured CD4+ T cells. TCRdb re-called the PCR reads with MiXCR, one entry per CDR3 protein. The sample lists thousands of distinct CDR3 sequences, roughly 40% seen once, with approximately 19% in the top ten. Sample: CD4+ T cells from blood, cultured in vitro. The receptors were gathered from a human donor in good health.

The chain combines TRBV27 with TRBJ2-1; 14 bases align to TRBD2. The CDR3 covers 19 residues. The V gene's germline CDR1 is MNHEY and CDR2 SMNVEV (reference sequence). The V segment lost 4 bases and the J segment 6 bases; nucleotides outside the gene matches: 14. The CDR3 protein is CASSSPGLAGVVGVNEQFF. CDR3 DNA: TGTGCCAGCAGTTCCCCGGGACTAGCGGGGGTAGTTGGGGTCAATGAGCAGTTCTTC.

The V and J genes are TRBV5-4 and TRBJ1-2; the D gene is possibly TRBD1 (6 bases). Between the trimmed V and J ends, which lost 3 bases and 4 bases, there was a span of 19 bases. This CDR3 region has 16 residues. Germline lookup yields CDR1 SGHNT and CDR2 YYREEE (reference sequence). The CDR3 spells CASSSGARGQLYGYTF. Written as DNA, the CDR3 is TGTGCCAGCAGCTCCGGGGCTCGGGGGCAGCTCTATGGCTACACCTTC.

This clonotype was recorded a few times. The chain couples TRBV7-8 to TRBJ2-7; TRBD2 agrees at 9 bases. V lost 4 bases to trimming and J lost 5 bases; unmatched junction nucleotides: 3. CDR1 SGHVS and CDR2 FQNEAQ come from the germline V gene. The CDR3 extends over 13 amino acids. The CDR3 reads CASSSWTSDEQYF. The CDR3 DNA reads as TGTGCCAGCAGCTCCTGGACTAGCGACGAGCAGTACTTC.

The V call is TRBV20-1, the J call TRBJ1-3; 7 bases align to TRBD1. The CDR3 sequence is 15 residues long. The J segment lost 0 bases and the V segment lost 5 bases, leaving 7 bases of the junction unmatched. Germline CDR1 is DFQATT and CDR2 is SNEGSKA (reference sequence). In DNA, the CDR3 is TGCAGTGCTGGGAGTAGGGACAGCTCTGGAAACACCATATATTTT. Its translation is CSAGSRDSSGNTIYF.

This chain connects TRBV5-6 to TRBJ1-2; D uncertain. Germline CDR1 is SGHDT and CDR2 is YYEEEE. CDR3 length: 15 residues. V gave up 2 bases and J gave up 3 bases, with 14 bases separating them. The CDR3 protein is CASSFQTAGYYGYTF. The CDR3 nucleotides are TGTGCCAGCAGCTTCCAGACGGCTGGATACTATGGCTACACCTTC.

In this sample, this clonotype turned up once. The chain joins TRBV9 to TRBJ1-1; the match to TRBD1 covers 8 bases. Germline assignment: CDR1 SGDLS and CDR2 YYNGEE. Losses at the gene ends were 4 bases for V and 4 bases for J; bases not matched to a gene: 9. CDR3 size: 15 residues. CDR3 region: CASSPRGQGFTEAFF. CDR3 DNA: TGTGCCAGCAGCCCCAGAGGACAGGGCTTCACTGAAGCTTTCTTT.

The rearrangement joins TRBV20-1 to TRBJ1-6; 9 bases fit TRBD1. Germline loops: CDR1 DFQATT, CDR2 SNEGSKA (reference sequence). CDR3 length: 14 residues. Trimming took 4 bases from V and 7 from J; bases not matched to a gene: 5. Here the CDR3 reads CSAKPGTGNSPLHF. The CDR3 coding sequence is TGCAGTGCTAAACCCGGGACAGGGAATTCACCCCTCCACTTT.

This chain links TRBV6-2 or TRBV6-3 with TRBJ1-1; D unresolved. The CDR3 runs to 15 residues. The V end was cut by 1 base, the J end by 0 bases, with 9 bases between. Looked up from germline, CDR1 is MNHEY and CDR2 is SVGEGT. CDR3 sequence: CASSYLAGMNTEAFF. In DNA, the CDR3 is TGTGCCAGCAGTTACTTGGCAGGAATGAACACTGAAGCTTTCTTT.

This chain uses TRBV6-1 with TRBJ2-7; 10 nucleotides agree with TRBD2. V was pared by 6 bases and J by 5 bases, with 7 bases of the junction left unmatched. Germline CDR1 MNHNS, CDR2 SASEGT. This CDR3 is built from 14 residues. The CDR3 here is CASSIGTSENEQYF. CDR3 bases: TGTGCCAGCAGCATCGGGACTAGCGAAAACGAGCAGTACTTC.

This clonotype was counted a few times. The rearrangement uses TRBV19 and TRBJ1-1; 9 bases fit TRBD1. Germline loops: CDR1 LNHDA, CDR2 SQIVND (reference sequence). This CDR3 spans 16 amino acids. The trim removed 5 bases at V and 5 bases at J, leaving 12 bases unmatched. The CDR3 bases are TGTGCCAGTAGTCCCTACCTAAAGACAGGGGGGACTGAAGCTTTCTTT. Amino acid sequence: CASSPYLKTGGTEAFF.

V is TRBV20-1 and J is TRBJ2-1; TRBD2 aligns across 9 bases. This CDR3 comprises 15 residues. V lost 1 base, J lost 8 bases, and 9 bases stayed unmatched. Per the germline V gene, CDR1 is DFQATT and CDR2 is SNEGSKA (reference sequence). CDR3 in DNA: TGCAGTGCTAGAGGAGCGCGGGAGGGCAGCTATGAGCAGTTCTTC. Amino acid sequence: CSARGAREGSYEQFF.

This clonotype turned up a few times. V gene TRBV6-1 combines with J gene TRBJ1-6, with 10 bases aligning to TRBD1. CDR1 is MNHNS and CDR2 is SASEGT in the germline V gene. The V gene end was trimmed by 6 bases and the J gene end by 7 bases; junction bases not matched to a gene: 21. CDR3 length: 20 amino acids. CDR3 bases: TGTGCCAGCAGAGAGCCGGGACAGGGGAAAAGCGGGTCGCGGAATTCACCCCTCCACTTT. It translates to CASREPGQGKSGSRNSPLHF.

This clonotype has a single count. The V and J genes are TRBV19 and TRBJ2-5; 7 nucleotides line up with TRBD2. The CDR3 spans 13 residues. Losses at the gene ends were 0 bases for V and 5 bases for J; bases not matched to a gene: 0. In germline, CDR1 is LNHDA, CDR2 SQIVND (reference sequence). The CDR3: CASSIDGGETQYF. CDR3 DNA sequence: TGTGCCAGTAGTATAGACGGGGGGGAGACCCAGTACTTC.

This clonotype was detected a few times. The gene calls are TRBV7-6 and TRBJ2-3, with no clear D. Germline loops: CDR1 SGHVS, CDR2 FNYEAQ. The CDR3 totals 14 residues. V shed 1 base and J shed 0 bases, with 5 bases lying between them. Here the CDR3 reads CASSLDSSTDTQYF. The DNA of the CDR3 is TGTGCCAGCAGCTTAGATTCCAGCACAGATACGCAGTATTTT.

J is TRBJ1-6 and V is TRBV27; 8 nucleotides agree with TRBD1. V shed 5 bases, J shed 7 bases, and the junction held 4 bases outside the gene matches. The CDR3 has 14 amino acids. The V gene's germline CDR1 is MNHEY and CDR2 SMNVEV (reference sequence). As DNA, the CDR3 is TGTGCCAGCAGTCGCAGGGGGCAAAATTCACCCCTCCACTTT. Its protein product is CASSRRGQNSPLHF.

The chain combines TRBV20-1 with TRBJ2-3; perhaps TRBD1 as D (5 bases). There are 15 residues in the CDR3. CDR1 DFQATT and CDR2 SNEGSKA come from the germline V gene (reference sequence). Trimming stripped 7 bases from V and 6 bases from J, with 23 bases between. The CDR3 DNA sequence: TGCAGTGGAATTCCCCCCGCCGCAGGGATGGATACGCAGTATTTT. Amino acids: CSGIPPAAGMDTQYF.

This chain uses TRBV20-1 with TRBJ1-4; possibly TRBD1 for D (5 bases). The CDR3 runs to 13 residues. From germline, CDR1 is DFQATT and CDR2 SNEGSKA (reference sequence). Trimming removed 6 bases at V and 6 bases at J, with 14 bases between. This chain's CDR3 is CSATETEDEKLFF. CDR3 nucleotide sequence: TGCAGTGCCACCGAGACAGAGGATGAAAAACTGTTTTTT.

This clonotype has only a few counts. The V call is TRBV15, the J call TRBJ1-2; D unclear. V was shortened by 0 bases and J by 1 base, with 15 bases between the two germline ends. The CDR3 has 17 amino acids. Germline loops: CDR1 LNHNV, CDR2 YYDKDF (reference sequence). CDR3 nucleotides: TGTGCCACCAGCAGAGATCGGGCAGCCGCAATTAACTATGGCTACACCTTC. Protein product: CATSRDRAAAINYGYTF.

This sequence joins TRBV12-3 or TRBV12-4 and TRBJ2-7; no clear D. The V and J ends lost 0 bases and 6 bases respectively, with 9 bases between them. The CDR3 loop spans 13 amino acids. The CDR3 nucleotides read TGTGCCAGCAGTTTAGCCCTCTGGGGCGAGCAGTACTTC. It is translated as CASSLALWGEQYF.

In nucleotides, the CDR3 is TGTGCCAGCATCCGTCCGAGCAGGGCGAACACTGAAGCTTTCTTT. This encodes CASIRPSRANTEAFF. The chain has TRBV7-8 and TRBJ1-1, with a tentative D call TRBD1 (5 bases). Germline V gene lookup returns CDR1 SGHVS and CDR2 FQNEAQ. V lost 7 bases and J 1 base, leaving 16 bases between the germline ends. The CDR3 has 15 amino acids.

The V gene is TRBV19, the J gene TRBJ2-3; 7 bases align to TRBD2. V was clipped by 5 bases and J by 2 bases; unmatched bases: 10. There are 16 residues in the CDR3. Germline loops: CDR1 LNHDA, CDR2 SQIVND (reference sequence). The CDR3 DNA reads TGTGCCAGTAGTCCTCAGACTAGCAGATACACAGATACGCAGTATTTT. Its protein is CASSPQTSRYTDTQYF. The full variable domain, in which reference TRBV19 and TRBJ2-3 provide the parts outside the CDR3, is DGGITQSPKYLFRKEGQNVTLSCEQNLNHDAMYWYRQDPGQGLRLIYYSQIVNDFQKGDIAEGYSVSREKKESFPLTVTSAQKNPTAFYLCASSPQTSRYTDTQYFGPGTRLTVL.

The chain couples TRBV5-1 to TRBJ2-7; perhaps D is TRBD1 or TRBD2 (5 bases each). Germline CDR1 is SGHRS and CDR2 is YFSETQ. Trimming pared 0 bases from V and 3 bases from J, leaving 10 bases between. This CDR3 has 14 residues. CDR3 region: CASSLGDASYEQYF. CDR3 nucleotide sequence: TGCGCCAGCAGCTTGGGGGACGCCAGCTACGAGCAGTACTTC.

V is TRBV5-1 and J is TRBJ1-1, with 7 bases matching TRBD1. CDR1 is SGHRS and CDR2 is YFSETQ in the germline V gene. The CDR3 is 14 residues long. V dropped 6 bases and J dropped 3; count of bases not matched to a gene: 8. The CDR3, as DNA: TGCGCCAGCACCCGGGACAGAGCCTACACTGAAGCTTTCTTT. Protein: CASTRDRAYTEAFF.

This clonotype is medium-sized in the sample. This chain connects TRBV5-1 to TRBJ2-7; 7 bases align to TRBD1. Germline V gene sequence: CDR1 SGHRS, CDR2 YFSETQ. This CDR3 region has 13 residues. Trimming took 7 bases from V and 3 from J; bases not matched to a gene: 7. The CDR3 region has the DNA TGCGCCAGCGGACAGGACAGCTACTACGAGCAGTACTTC. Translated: CASGQDSYYEQYF.

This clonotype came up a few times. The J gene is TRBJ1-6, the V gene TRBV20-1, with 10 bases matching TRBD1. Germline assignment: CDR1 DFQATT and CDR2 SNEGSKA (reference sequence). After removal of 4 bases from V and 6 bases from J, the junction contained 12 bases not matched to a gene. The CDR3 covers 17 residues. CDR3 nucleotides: TGCAGTGCTAACCGGGACAGGGGTTTCCCCCGTAATTCACCCCTCCACTTT. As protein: CSANRDRGFPRNSPLHF.